This T cell receptor (beta chain) was sequenced for a study of control samples from healthy donors and cancer patients. Assay used: immunoSEQ multiplex PCR; TCRdb lists only in-frame clones, some missing. This table holds about 170,000 clones, 88% found once. Germline CDR1 MGHRA, CDR2 YSYEKL. This CDR3 is 17 amino acids long. Trimming pared 3 bases from V and 1 base from J, leaving 18 bases between. The rearrangement joins TRBV4-1 to TRBJ2-5; D gene uncertain. The source is a woman in her twenties or thirties in good health. The sample comprised blood. The CDR3 reads CASSHPISVPSQETQYF. CDR3 nucleotides: TGCGCCAGCAGCCATCCAATCTCGGTCCCGTCCCAAGAGACCCAGTACTTC.